This T cell receptor (beta chain) was recovered during a study of immune cell composition in non-small cell lung cancer. The V end was cut by 6 bases, the J end by 3 bases, with 8 bases between. This CDR3 is 12 amino acids long. Germline CDR1 reads MDHEN; CDR2 reads SYDVKM. This clone was observed a handful of times. Repertoires were generated with immunoSEQ multiplex PCR, while TCRdb's copy carries only in-frame clones and drops some. The table lists under 2,500 clones, roughly 80% of them singletons. The sequence was obtained from a human donor with non-small cell lung cancer. The sample consisted of lung tumor tissue. The chain combines TRBV28 with TRBJ2-5, with D perhaps TRBD1 (5 bases). CDR3 bases: TGTGCCAGCAGCAGACAGAAAGAGACCCAGTACTTC. Translation: CASSRQKETQYF.